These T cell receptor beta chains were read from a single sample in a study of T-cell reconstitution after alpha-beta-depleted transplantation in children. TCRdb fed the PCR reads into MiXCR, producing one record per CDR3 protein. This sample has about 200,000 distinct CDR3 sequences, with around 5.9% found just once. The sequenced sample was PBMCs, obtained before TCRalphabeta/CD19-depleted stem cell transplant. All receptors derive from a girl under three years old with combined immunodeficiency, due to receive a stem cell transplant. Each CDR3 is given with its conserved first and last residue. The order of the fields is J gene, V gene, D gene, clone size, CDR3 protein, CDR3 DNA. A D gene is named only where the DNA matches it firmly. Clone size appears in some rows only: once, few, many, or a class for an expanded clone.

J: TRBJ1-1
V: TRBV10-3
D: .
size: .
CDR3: CAIRGGGEDTEAFF
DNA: TGTGCCATCAGGGGAGGAGGGGAGGACACTGAAGCTTTCTTT

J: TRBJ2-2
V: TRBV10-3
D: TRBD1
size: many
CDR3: CAIRSGQAPGELFF
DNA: TGTGCCATCAGATCGGGACAGGCGCCCGGGGAGCTGTTTTTT

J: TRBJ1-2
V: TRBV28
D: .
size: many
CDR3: CASIKGDMYLANYGYTF
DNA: TGTGCCAGCATCAAGGGGGACATGTATCTCGCTAACTATGGCTACACCTTC

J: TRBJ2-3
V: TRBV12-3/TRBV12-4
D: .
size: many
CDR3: CASSLGLFVAQYF
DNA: TGTGCCAGCAGTTTAGGACTTTTCGTTGCGCAGTATTTT

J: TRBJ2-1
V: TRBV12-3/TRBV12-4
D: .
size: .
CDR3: CASSFTRTYEQFF
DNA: TGTGCCAGCAGTTTTACAAGAACGTATGAGCAGTTCTTC

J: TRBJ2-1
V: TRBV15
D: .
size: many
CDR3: CATSRSLGNEQFF
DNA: TGTGCCACCAGCAGATCACTAGGAAATGAGCAGTTCTTC

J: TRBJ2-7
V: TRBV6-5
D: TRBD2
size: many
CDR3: CASSSSVVIAGGLIGLTSYEQYF
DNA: TGTGCCAGCAGTTCCTCTGTAGTAATAGCGGGAGGTCTAATTGGCTTAACCTCCTACGAGCAGTACTTC

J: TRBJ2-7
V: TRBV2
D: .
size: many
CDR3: CASRGGPAGLNEQYF
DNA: TGTGCCAGCAGGGGGGGACCAGCTGGGTTGAACGAGCAGTACTTC

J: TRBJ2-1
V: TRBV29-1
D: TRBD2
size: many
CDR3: CSVERLAGVNEQFF
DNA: TGCAGCGTTGAGAGACTAGCGGGAGTAAATGAGCAGTTCTTC

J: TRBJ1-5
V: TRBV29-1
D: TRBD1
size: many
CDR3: CSVALGTGGSNQPQHF
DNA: TGCAGCGTTGCCCTGGGGACAGGGGGTAGCAATCAGCCCCAGCATTTT

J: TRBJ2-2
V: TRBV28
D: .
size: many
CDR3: CASSSYPGLTGELFF
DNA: TGTGCCAGCAGTTCATACCCGGGACTCACCGGGGAGCTGTTTTTT

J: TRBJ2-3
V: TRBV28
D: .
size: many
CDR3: CASSLLSLRTDTQYF
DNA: TGTGCCAGCAGTTTACTTTCCCTCCGCACAGATACGCAGTATTTT

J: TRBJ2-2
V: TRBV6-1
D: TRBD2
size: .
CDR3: CASSRLAGVSNTGELFF
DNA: TGTGCCAGCAGTAGACTAGCGGGAGTCTCGAACACCGGGGAGCTGTTTTTT

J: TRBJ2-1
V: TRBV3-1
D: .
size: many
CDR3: CASSQVPRPPYNEQFF
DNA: TGTGCCAGCAGCCAAGTCCCCCGGCCTCCCTACAATGAGCAGTTCTTC

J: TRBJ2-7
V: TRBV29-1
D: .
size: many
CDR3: CSVEDPQGLGYEQYF
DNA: TGCAGCGTTGAAGACCCCCAGGGATTGGGCTACGAGCAGTACTTC

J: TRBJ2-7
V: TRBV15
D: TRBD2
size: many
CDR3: CATSLAGDYEQYF
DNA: TGTGCCACCAGCTTAGCGGGAGACTACGAGCAGTACTTC

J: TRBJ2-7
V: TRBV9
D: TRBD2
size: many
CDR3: CASSVAASGSSRGYEQYF
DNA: TGTGCCAGCAGCGTAGCGGCTAGCGGGAGCTCGAGAGGATACGAGCAGTACTTC

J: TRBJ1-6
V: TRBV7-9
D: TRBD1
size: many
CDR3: CASSLEGQGGSPLHF
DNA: TGTGCCAGCAGCTTGGAGGGGCAGGGGGGATCACCCCTCCACTTT

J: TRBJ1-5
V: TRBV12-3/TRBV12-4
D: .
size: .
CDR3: CASRWGINQPQHF
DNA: TGTGCCAGCAGGTGGGGAATTAATCAGCCCCAGCATTTT

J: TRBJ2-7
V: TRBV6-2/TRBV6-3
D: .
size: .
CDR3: CGSSSQGYEQYF
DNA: TGTGGCAGCAGCTCACAGGGTTACGAGCAGTACTTC

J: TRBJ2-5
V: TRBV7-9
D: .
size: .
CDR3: CASSLIHWAGRETQYF
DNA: TGTGCCAGCAGCTTGATACACTGGGCTGGCAGGGAGACCCAGTACTTC

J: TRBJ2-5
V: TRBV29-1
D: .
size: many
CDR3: CSAPGEGGETQYF
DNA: TGCAGCGCCCCCGGGGAGGGGGGAGAGACCCAGTACTTC

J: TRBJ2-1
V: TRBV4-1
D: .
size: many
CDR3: CASSQGLYNEQFF
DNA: TGCGCCAGCAGCCAAGGTCTATACAATGAGCAGTTCTTC

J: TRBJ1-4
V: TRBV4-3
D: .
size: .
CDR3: CASSQAGGLANEKLFF
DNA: TGCGCCAGCAGCCAGGCTGGGGGGTTGGCTAATGAAAAACTGTTTTTT

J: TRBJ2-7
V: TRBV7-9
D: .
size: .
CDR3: CASSHTPGVEQYF
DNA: TGTGCCAGCAGTCATACTCCAGGGGTTGAGCAGTACTTC

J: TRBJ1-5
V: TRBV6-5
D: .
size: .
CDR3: CASSYSDNRQPQHF
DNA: TGTGCCAGCAGTTACTCGGATAACCGTCAGCCCCAGCATTTT

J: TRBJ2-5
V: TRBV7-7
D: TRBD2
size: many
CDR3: CASSSGLARETQYF
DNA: TGTGCCAGCAGCTCGGGACTAGCAAGGGAGACCCAGTACTTC

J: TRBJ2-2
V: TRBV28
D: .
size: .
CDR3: CASRPNVGRNTGELFF
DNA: TGTGCCAGCAGGCCAAACGTCGGGAGGAACACCGGGGAGCTGTTTTTT

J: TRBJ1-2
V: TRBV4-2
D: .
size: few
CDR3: CASTGWEGYTF
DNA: TGTGCCAGCACCGGATGGGAGGGCTACACCTTC

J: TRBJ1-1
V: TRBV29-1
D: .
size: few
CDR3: CSVDRGAGTEAFF
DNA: TGCAGCGTTGACCGGGGGGCAGGGACTGAAGCTTTCTTT

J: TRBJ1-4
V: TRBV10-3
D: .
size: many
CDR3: CAIRQGSTNEKLFF
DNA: TGTGCCATCAGACAGGGTTCAACTAATGAAAAACTGTTTTTT

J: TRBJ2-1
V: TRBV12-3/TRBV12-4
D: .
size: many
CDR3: CASSQGQLALDEQFF
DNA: TGTGCCAGCAGCCAGGGCCAGCTTGCCCTCGATGAGCAGTTCTTC

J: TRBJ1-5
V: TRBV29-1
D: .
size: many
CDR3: CSVECSPQHF
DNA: TGCAGCGTTGAATGTTCCCCTCAGCATTTT

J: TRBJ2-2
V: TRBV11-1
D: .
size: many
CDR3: CASSLAGAGELFF
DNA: TGTGCCAGCAGCTTAGCAGGGGCCGGGGAGCTGTTTTTT

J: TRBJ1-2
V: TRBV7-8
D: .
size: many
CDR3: CASSRESRMERGYTF
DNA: TGTGCCAGCAGCCGAGAAAGCAGGATGGAGAGAGGCTACACCTTC

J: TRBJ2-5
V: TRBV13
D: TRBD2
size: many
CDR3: CASSEKASGGAQETQYF
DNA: TGTGCCAGCAGCGAGAAGGCTAGCGGGGGGGCCCAAGAGACCCAGTACTTC

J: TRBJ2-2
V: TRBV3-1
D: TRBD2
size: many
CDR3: CASSQEGLAGGPRTGELFF
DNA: TGTGCCAGCAGCCAAGAAGGACTAGCGGGGGGGCCACGTACCGGGGAGCTGTTTTTT

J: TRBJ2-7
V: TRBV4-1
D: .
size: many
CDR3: CASSQEQVTYEQYF
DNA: TGCGCCAGCAGCCAAGAACAGGTGACCTACGAGCAGTACTTC

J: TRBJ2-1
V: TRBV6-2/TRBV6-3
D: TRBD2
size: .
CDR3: CASSLGTSGIGSYNEQFF
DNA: TGTGCCAGCAGTTTAGGGACTAGCGGGATTGGCTCCTACAATGAGCAGTTCTTC

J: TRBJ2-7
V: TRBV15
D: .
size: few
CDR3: CATILSAGSYEQYF
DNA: TGTGCCACCATCCTTAGTGCAGGTTCCTACGAGCAGTACTTC

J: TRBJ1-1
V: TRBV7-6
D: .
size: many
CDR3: CASSLPRAYTEAFF
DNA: TGTGCCAGCAGCTTGCCAAGAGCTTACACTGAAGCTTTCTTT

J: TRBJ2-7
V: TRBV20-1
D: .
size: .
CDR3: CRIVDRSRYEQYF
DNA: TGCAGGATAGTTGACAGGTCCCGGTACGAGCAGTACTTC

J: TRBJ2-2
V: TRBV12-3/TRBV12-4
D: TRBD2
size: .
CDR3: CAFSLALAGLIYTGELFF
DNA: TGTGCCTTCAGTTTAGCACTAGCGGGACTCATATACACCGGGGAGCTGTTTTTT

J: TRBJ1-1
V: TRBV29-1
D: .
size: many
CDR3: CSGIGRHTEAFF
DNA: TGCAGCGGGATAGGACGTCACACTGAAGCTTTCTTT

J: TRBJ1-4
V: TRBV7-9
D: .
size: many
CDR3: CASSSSDRERKEKLFF
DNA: TGTGCCAGCAGCTCGTCGGACCGGGAACGGAAAGAAAAACTGTTTTTT

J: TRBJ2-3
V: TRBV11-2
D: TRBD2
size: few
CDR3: CASSLLYGTLAGPRDTQYF
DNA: TGTGCCAGCAGCTTACTTTACGGTACCTTAGCGGGGCCGCGGGATACGCAGTATTTT

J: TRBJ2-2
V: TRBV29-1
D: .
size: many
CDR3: CSVPYPKGRNGVGELFF
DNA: TGCAGCGTTCCCTACCCCAAGGGGAGAAATGGGGTCGGGGAGCTGTTTTTT

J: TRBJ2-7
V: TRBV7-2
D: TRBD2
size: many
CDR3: CASSLGLAGGGSYEQYF
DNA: TGTGCCAGCAGCTTGGGACTAGCGGGAGGTGGGTCCTACGAGCAGTACTTC

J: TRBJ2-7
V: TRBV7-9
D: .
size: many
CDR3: CASSLAPILEEQYF
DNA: TGTGCCAGCAGCTTAGCGCCTATCTTGGAAGAGCAGTACTTC

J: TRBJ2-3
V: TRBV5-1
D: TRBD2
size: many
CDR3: CASSLTPGTSGGDTQYF
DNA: TGCGCCAGCAGCTTGACGCCCGGGACTAGCGGGGGAGATACGCAGTATTTT

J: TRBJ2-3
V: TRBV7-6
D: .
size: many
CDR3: CASSSTRGDTQYF
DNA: TGTGCCAGCAGCTCTACCCGGGGAGATACGCAGTATTTT

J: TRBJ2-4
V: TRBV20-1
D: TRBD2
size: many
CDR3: CSARVAGRENIQYF
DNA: TGCAGTGCTAGAGTGGCGGGGAGGGAAAACATTCAGTACTTC